Below are 32 T cell receptor beta chains sequenced from a single sample in a study of T cell repertoires in cytomegalovirus infection. These receptors' targets are unknown. A single record per CDR3 protein comes from TCRdb applying MiXCR to the reads. The sample shows some 920,000 distinct CDR3 sequences, under 40% of them seen only once. Sequenced here: cultured CD8+ T cells from PBMCs, sampled from culture after CMV antigen stimulation. The receptor source for this set is a human donor in good health (CMV status not recorded). Some clones in this sample may be carry-over from other donors' samples.

The rearrangement links TRBV6-1 to TRBJ2-4; TRBD2 matches 11 bases. V dropped 3 bases and J dropped 7; count of bases not matched to a gene: 8. The germline CDR1 and CDR2 sequences are MNHNS and SASEGT. This CDR3 spans 16 amino acids. CDR3 sequence (DNA): TGTGCCAGCAGTGAGCGTAGCGGGGGGGCCTTGAACATTCAGTACTTC. It encodes CASSERSGGALNIQYF.

This clonotype was counted a few times. J is TRBJ2-7 and V is TRBV4-1; TRBD1 matches at 9 bases. Germline V lookup: CDR1 MGHRA, CDR2 YSYEKL. The length of the CDR3 is 16 residues. With 4 bases clipped from V and 1 base from J, the junction kept 8 bases outside the gene matches. CDR3 residues: CASSPDGTGRSYEQYF. The CDR3 DNA sequence: TGCGCCAGCAGCCCGGACGGGACAGGGCGATCCTACGAGCAGTACTTC.

This clonotype was seen ten or more times. This chain links TRBV7-2 with TRBJ1-1, with 9 bases aligning to TRBD1. Germline V gene data show CDR1 as SGHTA and CDR2 as FQGNSA. Unmatched junction bases numbered 7, after V lost 10 bases and J lost 1 base. The CDR3 is 14 residues long. The CDR3: CAIRDRGENTEAFF. CDR3 coding DNA: TGTGCCATCAGAGACAGGGGGGAGAACACTGAAGCTTTCTTT.

The V gene is TRBV6-8, the J gene TRBJ1-1; D is ambiguous. This CDR3 comprises 14 residues. Germline lookup yields CDR1 MNHGY and CDR2 SAAAGT. V lost 5 bases and J lost 1, with 11 bases in between. Here the CDR3 reads CASSTYTGNTEAFF. CDR3 in DNA: TGTGCCAGCAGTACGTACACCGGGAACACTGAAGCTTTCTTT.

Ten or more counts support this clonotype. This chain connects TRBV7-2 to TRBJ2-2; D not resolved. Germline CDR1 SGHTA, CDR2 FQGNSA. CDR3 length equals 16 residues. V was shortened by 6 bases and J by 0 bases, with 14 bases between the two germline ends. The CDR3 loop reads CASSQNFPANTGELFF. The CDR3 DNA sequence: TGTGCCAGCAGTCAGAACTTCCCCGCGAACACCGGGGAGCTGTTTTTT.

The sample holds a few counts of this clonotype. The rearrangement uses TRBV6-2 or TRBV6-3 and TRBJ1-5, with no clear D. Trimming pared 5 bases from V and 4 bases from J, leaving 15 bases between. The CDR3 is made up of 15 amino acids. The V gene's germline CDR1 is MNHEY and CDR2 SVGEGT. In nucleotides, the CDR3 is TGTGCCAGCAGTCCGCCTGACATTCTGAATCAGCCCCAGCATTTT. Amino acid sequence: CASSPPDILNQPQHF.

The chain joins TRBV7-6 to TRBJ1-1; 10 positions agree with TRBD1. CDR1 is SGHVS, CDR2 FNYEAQ, per germline. The CDR3 consists of 14 residues. Trimming removed 2 bases from V and 8 bases from J; junction bases left unmatched: 5. The CDR3 is CASSLLSGQGEAFF. CDR3 nucleotides: TGTGCCAGCAGCTTACTTTCGGGACAGGGGGAAGCTTTCTTT.

V usage is TRBV20-1 and J usage is TRBJ2-7; a possible D gene is TRBD1 (6 bases). CDR3 length: 14 residues. Germline V gene lookup returns CDR1 DFQATT and CDR2 SNEGSKA (reference sequence). The germline V and J ends were trimmed by 0 bases and 5 bases, with 14 bases remaining between them. In DNA form, the CDR3 reads TGCAGTGCTAGAGATGTTCAGGGGATAAACGAGCAGTACGTC. Residues: CSARDVQGINEQYV.

This clonotype was detected ten times or more. This sequence joins TRBV6-5 and TRBJ1-1; D may be TRBD1 (6 bases). The CDR3 length is 15 residues. Germline CDR1 is MNHEY and CDR2 is SVGAGI. Trimming took 0 bases from V and 4 from J, leaving 12 bases between them. The chain's CDR3 is CASSYSSGGGTEAFF. The CDR3 DNA sequence: TGTGCCAGCAGTTACTCGTCCGGAGGGGGCACTGAAGCTTTCTTT.

In the case of this clonotype: An end of the junction differs from the germline gene, which may be a read error. V usage is TRBV4-1 and J usage is TRBJ1-5; D unclear. The V gene's germline CDR1 is MGHRA and CDR2 YSYEKL. The CDR3 loop spans 15 amino acids. The CDR3 here is CASSQNGLSDQPQHF. CDR3 DNA sequence: TGCGCCAGCAGCCAAAACGGACTTAGCGATCAGCCCCAGCATTTT.

The rearrangement joins TRBV20-1 to TRBJ2-7; no reliable D call. The CDR3 is 13 residues long. The germline V gene has CDR1 DFQATT and CDR2 SNEGSKA (reference sequence). Trimming shortened V by 3 bases and J by 8 bases, and 17 bases separated the two germline ends. The CDR3 coding sequence is TGCAGTGCTAGGGTTAGGGATACATACAAGCAGTACTTC. It yields the protein CSARVRDTYKQYF.

V usage is TRBV7-2 and J usage is TRBJ1-4; TRBD1 might be the D (6 bases). This CDR3 contains 14 residues. The V end lost 9 bases, the J end lost 3 bases, and 14 bases lay between the germline ends. Germline values: CDR1 SGHTA, CDR2 FQGNSA. The CDR3 coding sequence is TGTGCCAGTAGGGGGGGGGCGGCTAATGAAAAACTGTTTTTT. It is translated as CASRGGAANEKLFF. The full variable domain, completed using reference TRBV7-2 and TRBJ1-4, is GAGVSQSPSNKVTEKGKDVELRCDPISGHTALYWYRQSLGQGLEFLIYFQGNSAPDKSGLPSDRFSAERTGGSVSTLTIQRTQQEDSAVYLCASRGGAANEKLFFGSGTQLSVL.

V is TRBV7-9 and J is TRBJ2-7, with TRBD2 matching 7 bases. Germline V lookup: CDR1 SEHNR, CDR2 FQNEAQ (reference sequence). The CDR3 sequence is 14 residues long. CDR3 protein: CARSLYTTSEEQYV. The CDR3 region has the DNA TGTGCCCGCAGCTTATATACTACTAGCGAAGAGCAGTACGTC.

The rearrangement joins TRBV11-2 to TRBJ2-2; TRBD1 is a possible D gene (6 bases). The CDR3 is 16 amino acids. Germline-derived CDR1 and CDR2 are SGHAT and FQNNGV. V lost 7 bases, J lost 0 bases, and 15 bases lay in between. The DNA of the CDR3 is TGTGCCAGCAAGGAATCGGGACATACGAACACCGGGGAGCTGTTTTTT. This codes for CASKESGHTNTGELFF.

The chain uses TRBV20-1 and TRBJ1-2; D ambiguous. The length of the CDR3 is 11 residues. Trimming shortened V by 6 bases and J by 4 bases, and 9 bases separated the two germline ends. From germline, CDR1 is DFQATT and CDR2 SNEGSKA (reference sequence). The CDR3 loop reads CSALSVYGYTF. CDR3 DNA sequence: TGCAGTGCCCTCTCAGTCTATGGCTACACCTTC.

The J gene is TRBJ2-5, the V gene TRBV6-2 or TRBV6-3; D call uncertain. The CDR3 extends over 15 amino acids. V was shortened by 0 bases and J by 3 bases, with 11 bases between the two germline ends. Germline V gene data show CDR1 as MNHEY and CDR2 as SVGEGT. In DNA, the CDR3 is TGTGCCAGCAGTTACTCGTTTGAGAGGAAAGAGACCCAGTACTTC. Its translation is CASSYSFERKETQYF.

V usage is TRBV29-1 and J usage is TRBJ2-7; D is tentatively TRBD1 or TRBD2 (5 bases each). The CDR3 loop spans 15 amino acids. CDR1 and CDR2 (germline): SQVTM, ANQGSEA. V lost 4 bases to trimming and J lost 1 base, with 17 bases between them. The CDR3 reads CSVGKVWDGSYEQYV. CDR3 bases: TGCAGCGTTGGGAAGGTGTGGGACGGATCCTACGAGCAGTACGTC.

This clonotype was found a few times. This chain joins TRBV18 and TRBJ1-2; 8 positions agree with TRBD1. Germline V gives CDR1 KGHSH, CDR2 LQKENI. The CDR3 covers 15 residues. V gave up 1 base and J gave up 4 bases; unmatched junction bases: 5. CDR3: CASSPRDRYFYGYTF. The DNA for the CDR3 is TGTGCCAGCTCACCACGGGACAGGTATTTCTATGGCTACACCTTC.

The V gene is TRBV20-1, the J gene TRBJ2-1; D is perhaps TRBD1 or TRBD2 (5 bases each). This CDR3 contains 16 residues. V lost 3 bases and J lost 0, with 15 bases in between. CDR1 DFQATT and CDR2 SNEGSKA come from the germline V gene (reference sequence). CDR3 sequence (DNA): TGCAGTGCTAGTCCTAGAGAGGGGCCCTCCTACAATGAGCAGTTCTTC. It translates to CSASPREGPSYNEQFF.

This clonotype was picked up a small number of times. The chain joins TRBV6-1 to TRBJ1-1, with D tentatively TRBD1 (6 bases). V gave up 8 bases and J gave up 4 bases, with 14 bases separating them. In germline, CDR1 is MNHNS, CDR2 SASEGT. This CDR3 region has 13 residues. The CDR3 nucleotides read TGTGCCAGCGGGTGGGGGGGCCCCACTGAAGCTTTCTTT. It specifies CASGWGGPTEAFF.

The V and J genes are TRBV29-1 and TRBJ1-2, with TRBD1 as a possible D gene (5 bases). The CDR3 length is 12 residues. V was cut by 2 bases and J by 4 bases, with 8 bases left in between. Germline loops: CDR1 SQVTM, CDR2 ANQGSEA. CDR3 coding DNA: TGCAGCGTTGAAACAGGCGTCTATGGCTACACCTTC. Translation: CSVETGVYGYTF.

There are a few counts of this clonotype. The chain links TRBV7-9 to TRBJ1-1, with 9 bases fitting TRBD1. The CDR3 loop spans 13 amino acids. Germline V gene lookup returns CDR1 SEHNR and CDR2 FQNEAQ (reference sequence). Trimming at V came to 9 bases and at J to 6 bases, leaving 8 bases not matched to a gene. The CDR3 bases are TGTGCCAGTTCCGGGACAGGGCCACCTGAAGCTTTCTTT. Amino acids: CASSGTGPPEAFF.

The gene calls are TRBV4-1 and TRBJ1-2; D not certain. This CDR3 spans 14 amino acids. V lost 2 bases and J lost 4, with 11 bases in between. Germline CDR1 and CDR2: MGHRA and YSYEKL. The CDR3 spells CASSQPRTAYGYTF. CDR3 in DNA: TGCGCCAGCAGCCAACCCAGGACCGCCTATGGCTACACCTTC.

This clonotype was picked up a small number of times. The V gene is TRBV5-4, the J gene TRBJ2-1; 7 bases are a match to TRBD2. From germline, CDR1 is SGHNT and CDR2 YYREEE (reference sequence). The CDR3 runs to 19 residues. Trimming took 3 bases from V and 7 from J; bases not matched to a gene: 22. This CDR3 reads CASSSLAGSGTLSPNEQFF. The CDR3 DNA reads as TGTGCCAGCAGCTCCTTAGCGGGTAGTGGAACCCTCTCCCCAAATGAGCAGTTCTTC. Based on the CDR3 plus reference TRBV5-4 and TRBJ2-1, the full variable domain is ETGVTQSPTHLIKTRGQQVTLRCSSQSGHNTVSWYQQALGQGPQFIFQYYREEENGRGNFPPRFSGLQFPNYSSELNVNALELDDSALYLCASSSLAGSGTLSPNEQFFGPGTRLTVL.

This clonotype appeared a few times. The rearrangement uses TRBV27 and TRBJ2-3; TRBD2 matches at 7 bases. Germline assignment: CDR1 MNHEY and CDR2 SMNVEV (reference sequence). V shed 7 bases, J shed 2 bases, and the junction held 15 bases outside the gene matches. The CDR3 covers 17 residues. The CDR3 DNA follows: TGTGCCAGCACACAAGCCGGGTGGGAGGGACCCACAGATACGCAGTATTTT. Encoded protein: CASTQAGWEGPTDTQYF.

This clonotype was seen at least ten times. The rearrangement joins TRBV12-3 or TRBV12-4 to TRBJ2-3, with 16 bases matching TRBD2. There are 18 residues in the CDR3. V shed 6 bases, J shed 5 bases, and the junction held 11 bases outside the gene matches. CDR3 nucleotides: TGTGCCAGCAGCCCGGAAGGGACTAGCGGGGGGGCCGAAGATACGCAGTATTTT. Protein sequence: CASSPEGTSGGAEDTQYF.

V usage is TRBV7-9 and J usage is TRBJ1-1; D might be TRBD1 (5 bases). Germline CDR1 reads SEHNR; CDR2 reads FQNEAQ (reference sequence). Trimming stripped 5 bases from V and 7 bases from J, with 11 bases between. CDR3 length: 12 amino acids. CDR3 bases: TGTGCCAGCAGCCCAAGGGGCAGTGAAGCTTTCTTT. Protein product: CASSPRGSEAFF.

This clonotype was recorded a few times. This chain links TRBV7-3 with TRBJ2-1, with TRBD1 matching over 9 bases. J was trimmed by 12 bases and V by 4 bases; bases with no gene match: 10. The CDR3 runs to 14 residues. Germline CDR1 SGHTA, CDR2 FQGTGA. The CDR3, as DNA: TGTGCCAGCAGCTACGGGACAGGGCAGATCCCGCAGTTCTTC. The encoded protein is CASSYGTGQIPQFF.

Many counts were recorded for this clonotype. The CDR3 nucleotides are TGTGCCAGCAGCTTGGGGATCGGCAGGGGGCAAGAGACCCAGTACTTC. This translates into CASSLGIGRGQETQYF. The rearrangement uses TRBV7-2 and TRBJ2-5; 7 bases map to TRBD1. The J segment lost 2 bases and the V segment lost 3 bases, leaving 9 bases of the junction unmatched. The CDR3 runs 16 residues. Germline CDR1 and CDR2: SGHTA and FQGNSA.

This clonotype was seen repeatedly, ten times or more. The chain recombines TRBV7-2 with TRBJ2-2, with D possibly TRBD2 on 7 matching bases. This CDR3 has 16 residues. Trimming removed 1 base at V and 7 bases at J, with 16 bases between. The germline V gene has CDR1 SGHTA and CDR2 FQGNSA. The chain's CDR3 is CASSLEHGGGGGELFF. The DNA of the CDR3 is TGTGCCAGCAGCTTAGAGCATGGAGGGGGGGGCGGGGAGCTGTTTTTT.

This clonotype was observed many times. The chain carries TRBV7-2 and TRBJ1-3; possible D gene TRBD1, 6 bases. This CDR3 comprises 17 residues. Deletions cut 3 bases from V and 0 bases from J, with 15 bases between. Germline CDR1 is SGHTA and CDR2 is FQGNSA. The CDR3 region is CASSFLPGHPSGNTIYF. CDR3 sequence (DNA): TGTGCCAGCAGCTTCCTTCCGGGACACCCCTCTGGAAACACCATATATTTT.

This clonotype has a handful of counts. The gene calls are TRBV2 and TRBJ2-1; D remains ambiguous. Germline lookup yields CDR1 SNHLY and CDR2 FYNNEI. The CDR3 runs 15 residues. V was pared by 6 bases and J by 0 bases, with 12 bases between. CDR3 coding DNA: TGTGCCAGCAGCGAAATACAGCGCTCCTACAATGAGCAGTTCTTC. The encoded protein is CASSEIQRSYNEQFF.